Each of the 3 T cell receptor beta chains below was sequenced from the same sample in a study of shared clonotypes between healthy human individuals. Sequenced by immunoSEQ multiplex PCR; TCRdb stores in-frame clones only, minus some. The profile covers approximately 500,000 clones, with 60% to 80% appearing a single time and more than 10% taken by the ten largest. The sequenced sample consisted of PBMCs. Source of these receptors: a woman aged 40 to 55 in good health. Some clones in this sample may be carry-over from other donors' samples.

The chain joins TRBV5-1 to TRBJ1-3, with 9 positions matching TRBD1. The junction had 6 bases not matched to a gene; V was cut back by 4 bases and J by 4 bases. The germline V gene has CDR1 SGHRS and CDR2 YFSETQ. The length of the CDR3 is 15 residues. For the CDR3, the DNA is TGCGCCAGCAGCCGGGGACAGGGAGTGGGAAACACCATATATTTT. Protein product: CASSRGQGVGNTIYF.

The V gene is TRBV27, the J gene TRBJ1-5; D not certain. The CDR3 totals 13 residues. Germline V gives CDR1 MNHEY, CDR2 SMNVEV (reference sequence). The V gene lost 4 bases and the J gene lost 3 bases, with 7 bases spanning the gap. CDR3: CASSSSHNQPQHF. For the CDR3, the DNA is TGTGCCAGCAGTTCGTCTCACAATCAGCCCCAGCATTTT.

This clone was counted a single time. The rearrangement uses TRBV7-3 and TRBJ2-3; TRBD2 agrees at 7 bases. The junction had 11 bases not matched to a gene; V was cut back by 6 bases and J by 2 bases. The germline V gene encodes CDR1 SGHTA and CDR2 FQGTGA. This CDR3 region has 16 residues. The chain's CDR3 is CASSLKPSGITDTQYF. The DNA of the CDR3 is TGTGCCAGCAGTCTCAAACCTAGCGGAATCACAGATACGCAGTATTTT.